The next 9 T cell receptor beta chains were all read from a single sample in a study of blood T cell repertoires in COVID-19. Libraries were prepared by immunoSEQ multiplex PCR; TCRdb keeps only in-frame clonotypes and omits some of them. The sample contains about 100,000 clones, just over 85% of which appear only once. Sequencing was performed on peripheral blood. The receptors here all came from a human donor in a cohort sampled during active COVID-19.

The V gene is TRBV9, the J gene TRBJ2-7; TRBD2 agrees at 9 bases. Trimming cost V 3 bases and J 5 bases; bases outside gene matches: 9. Germline-derived CDR1 and CDR2 are SGDLS and YYNGEE. The CDR3 is made up of 15 amino acids. The CDR3 sequence is CASSGSLAGEDEQYF. CDR3 sequence (DNA): TGTGCCAGCAGCGGATCTTTAGCGGGAGAGGACGAGCAGTACTTC. Drawing the rest from reference TRBV9 and TRBJ2-7, the complete variable domain is DSGVTQTPKHLITATGQRVTLRCSPRSGDLSVYWYQQSLDQGLQFLIQYYNGEERAKGNILERFSAQQFPDLHSELNLSSLELGDSALYFCASSGSLAGEDEQYFGPGTRLTVT.

This clone was seen a single time. In DNA, the CDR3 is TGTGCCAGCTCACCACCGGGGGGGATGTCTGGAAACACCATATATTTT. Residues: CASSPPGGMSGNTIYF. The rearrangement uses TRBV18 and TRBJ1-3; TRBD1 is a possible D gene (5 bases). Trimming pared 0 bases from V and 1 base from J, leaving 10 bases between. CDR3 size: 16 residues. CDR1 and CDR2 from the germline V gene are KGHSH and LQKENI.

This clone showed up just a few times. The V and J genes are TRBV6-6 and TRBJ2-4; D ambiguous. This CDR3 is built from 14 residues. The V and J ends lost 5 bases and 0 bases respectively, with 8 bases between them. CDR1 MNHNY and CDR2 SVGAGI come from the germline V gene (reference sequence). The CDR3 DNA reads as TGTGCCAGCAGTCTAATACTAGCCAAAAACATTCAGTACTTC. Protein: CASSLILAKNIQYF.

This chain joins TRBV28 and TRBJ2-3; 9 bases fit TRBD1. Germline loops: CDR1 MDHEN, CDR2 SYDVKM. V dropped 8 bases and J dropped 7; count of bases not matched to a gene: 10. The CDR3 is 14 amino acids. CDR3 coding DNA: TGTGCCAGCCGTGGACAGGGGAGTTCGAATACGCAGTATTTT. Translation gives CASRGQGSSNTQYF.

The rearrangement links TRBV2 to TRBJ2-3; the match to TRBD1 covers 11 bases. V dropped 6 bases and J dropped 4; count of bases not matched to a gene: 9. Looked up from germline, CDR1 is SNHLY and CDR2 is FYNNEI. This CDR3 has 16 residues. DNA for the CDR3: TGTGCCAGCAGGGGGCCGGACAGGGGGCTCTCAGATACGCAGTATTTT. Encoded protein: CASRGPDRGLSDTQYF.

The chain has TRBV28 and TRBJ1-5, with 9 positions matching TRBD1. This CDR3 contains 14 residues. V was clipped by 4 bases and J by 8 bases; unmatched bases: 6. Germline V gives CDR1 MDHEN, CDR2 SYDVKM. The CDR3 DNA reads as TGTGCCAGCAGTTGGGGACAGGGAGTGAAGCCCCAGCATTTT. Its translation is CASSWGQGVKPQHF.

J is TRBJ2-1 and V is TRBV7-9, with 10 bases identical to TRBD1. CDR1 SEHNR and CDR2 FQNEAQ come from the germline V gene (reference sequence). The junction had 5 bases not matched to a gene; V was cut back by 0 bases and J by 6 bases. The CDR3 has 16 amino acids. CDR3 sequence (DNA): TGTGCCAGCAGCTTAGCTGGGACAGGGGTAAGCAATGAGCAGTTCTTC. Protein: CASSLAGTGVSNEQFF.

The chain is built from TRBV6-5 and TRBJ2-7, with D unresolved. CDR3 length equals 13 residues. Germline CDR1 is MNHEY and CDR2 is SVGAGI. V lost 4 bases, J lost 5 bases, and 12 bases lay in between. The CDR3 reads CASSSIRGDEQYF. The CDR3 nucleotides read TGTGCCAGCAGTTCGATACGAGGCGACGAGCAGTACTTC.

The chain carries TRBV7-9 and TRBJ2-1; D possibly corresponds to TRBD1 (6 bases). V gave up 6 bases and J gave up 10 bases, with 10 bases separating them. The germline V gene encodes CDR1 SEHNR and CDR2 FQNEAQ (reference sequence). The CDR3 is 11 residues long. The CDR3 sequence is CASRQTGEQFF. The CDR3 DNA follows: TGTGCCAGCAGACAGACAGGCGAGCAGTTCTTC.